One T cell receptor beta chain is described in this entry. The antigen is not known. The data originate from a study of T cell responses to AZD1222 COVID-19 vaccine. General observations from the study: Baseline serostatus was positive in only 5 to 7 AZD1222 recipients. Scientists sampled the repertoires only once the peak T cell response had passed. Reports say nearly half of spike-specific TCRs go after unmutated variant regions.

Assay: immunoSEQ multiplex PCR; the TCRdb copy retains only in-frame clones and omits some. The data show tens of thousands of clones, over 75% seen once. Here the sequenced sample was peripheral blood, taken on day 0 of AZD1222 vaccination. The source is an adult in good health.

The CDR3 here is CASSSYLRDSPSQETQYF. The DNA for the CDR3 is TGTGCCAGCAGCTCTTATCTTAGGGACAGCCCATCCCAAGAGACCCAGTACTTC. The chain carries TRBV7-2 and TRBJ2-5; 7 bases are a match to TRBD1. The germline gives CDR1 SGHTA, CDR2 FQGNSA. Trimming at V came to 4 bases and at J to 1 base, leaving 15 bases not matched to a gene. This CDR3 has 18 amino acids.